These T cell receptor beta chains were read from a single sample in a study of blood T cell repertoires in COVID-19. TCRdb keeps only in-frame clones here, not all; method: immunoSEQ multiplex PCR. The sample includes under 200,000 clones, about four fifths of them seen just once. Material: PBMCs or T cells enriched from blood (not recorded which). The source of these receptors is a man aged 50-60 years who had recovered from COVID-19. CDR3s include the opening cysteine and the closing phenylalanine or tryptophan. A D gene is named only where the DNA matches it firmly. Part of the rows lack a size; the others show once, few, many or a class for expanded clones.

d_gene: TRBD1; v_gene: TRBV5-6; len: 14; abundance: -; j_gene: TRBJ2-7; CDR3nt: TGTGCCAGCAGCCGACCGGGACAGGGGTACGAGCAGTACTTC; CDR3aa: CASSRPGQGYEQYF
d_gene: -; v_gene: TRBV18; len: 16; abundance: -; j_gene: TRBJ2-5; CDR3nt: TGTGCCAGCTCACCCTCGGGGACTCCGGATCTAGAGACCCAGTACTTC; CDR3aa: CASSPSGTPDLETQYF
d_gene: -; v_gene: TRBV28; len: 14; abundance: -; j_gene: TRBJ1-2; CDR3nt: TGTGCCAGTATAAGATGGGGGGGGAACTATGGCTACACCTTC; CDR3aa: CASIRWGGNYGYTF
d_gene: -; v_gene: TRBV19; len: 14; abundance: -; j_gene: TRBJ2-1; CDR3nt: TGTGCCAGTAGTATCTCACTCGTCCACAATGAGCAGTTCTTC; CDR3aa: CASSISLVHNEQFF
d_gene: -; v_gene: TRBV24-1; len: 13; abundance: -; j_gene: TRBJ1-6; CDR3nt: TGTGCCACCGGATGGCAGGGTTCTACACCCCTCCACTTT; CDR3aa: CATGWQGSTPLHF
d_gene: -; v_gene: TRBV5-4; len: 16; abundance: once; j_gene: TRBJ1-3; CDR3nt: TGTGCCAGCAGCTTTTTCAGCGGCACCTCTGGAAACACCATATATTTT; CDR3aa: CASSFFSGTSGNTIYF
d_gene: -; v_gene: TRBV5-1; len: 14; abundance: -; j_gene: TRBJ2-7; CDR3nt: TGCGCCAGCAGCTTGGCACTACAAAACTACGAGCAGTACTTC; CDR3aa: CASSLALQNYEQYF
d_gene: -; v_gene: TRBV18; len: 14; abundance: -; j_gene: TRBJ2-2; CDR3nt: TGTGCCAGCTCACCATGGAGGGAAAGCGGGGAGCTGTTTTTT; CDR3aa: CASSPWRESGELFF
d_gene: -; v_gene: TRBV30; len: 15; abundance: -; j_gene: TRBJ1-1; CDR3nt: TGTGCCTGGAGTCTCGCGTGGGGGGGAAACACTGAAGCTTTCTTT; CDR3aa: CAWSLAWGGNTEAFF
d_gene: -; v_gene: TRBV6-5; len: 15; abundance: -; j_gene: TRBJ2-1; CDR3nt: TGTGCCAGCATCCAACTTCCCTCTTCGGCGGGTGAGCAGTTCTTC; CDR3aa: CASIQLPSSAGEQFF
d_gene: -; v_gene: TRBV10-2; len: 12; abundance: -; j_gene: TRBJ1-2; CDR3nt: TGCGCCAGCAGACAGGGTAACTATGGCTACACCTTC; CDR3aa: CASRQGNYGYTF
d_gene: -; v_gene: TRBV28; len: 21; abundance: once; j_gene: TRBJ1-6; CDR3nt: TGTGCCAGCAGTTTACCACCTCTCGGTTCCCTTCGCGCGCATTATAATTCACCCCTCCACTTT; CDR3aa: CASSLPPLGSLRAHYNSPLHF
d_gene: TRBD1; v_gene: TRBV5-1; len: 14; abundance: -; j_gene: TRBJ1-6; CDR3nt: TGCGCCAGCAGCTCGACAGGGCAAGGATCACCCCTCCACTTT; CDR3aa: CASSSTGQGSPLHF
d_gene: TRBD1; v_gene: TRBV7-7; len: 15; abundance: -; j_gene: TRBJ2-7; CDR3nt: TGTGCTAGCAGCTTACCACAGGGGCCCTCCTACGAGCAGTACTTC; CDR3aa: CASSLPQGPSYEQYF
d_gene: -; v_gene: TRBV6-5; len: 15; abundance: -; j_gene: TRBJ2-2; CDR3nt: TGTGCCAGCACCCAGACCAGGGTGGGGACCGGGGAGCTGTTTTTT; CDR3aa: CASTQTRVGTGELFF
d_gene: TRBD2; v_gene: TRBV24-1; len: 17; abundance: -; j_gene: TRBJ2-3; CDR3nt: TGTGCCACCAGTGATCCGGGACTAGCGGGGTCCACAGATACGCAGTATTTT; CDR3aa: CATSDPGLAGSTDTQYF
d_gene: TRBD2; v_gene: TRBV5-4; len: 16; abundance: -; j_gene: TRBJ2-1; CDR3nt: TGTGCCAGCAGCCCCACAGGGACTAGCGGGGGGAATGAGCAGTTCTTC; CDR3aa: CASSPTGTSGGNEQFF
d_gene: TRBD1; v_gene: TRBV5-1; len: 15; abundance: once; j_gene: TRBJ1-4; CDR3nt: TGCGCCAGCAGCCCGGGACAGGGATCCGGGGAAAAACTGTTTTTT; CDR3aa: CASSPGQGSGEKLFF
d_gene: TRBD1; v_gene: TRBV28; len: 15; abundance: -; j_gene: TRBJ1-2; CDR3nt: TGTGCCAGCAGTTCTCAGACAGGGGGCCGTGATGGCTACACCTTC; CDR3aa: CASSSQTGGRDGYTF
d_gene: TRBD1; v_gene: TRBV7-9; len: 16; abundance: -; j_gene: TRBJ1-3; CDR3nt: TGTGCCAGCAGCCCCCAGTGGACAGGCTCTGGAAACACCATATATTTT; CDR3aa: CASSPQWTGSGNTIYF
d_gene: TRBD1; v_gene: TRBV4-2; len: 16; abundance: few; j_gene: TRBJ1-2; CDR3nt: TGTGCCAGCAGCCAAGAAAGGGCAGGGGGCGTCTATGGCTACACCTTC; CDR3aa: CASSQERAGGVYGYTF
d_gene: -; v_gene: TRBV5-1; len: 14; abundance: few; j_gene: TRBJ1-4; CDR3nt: TGCGCCAGCAGCTTGGGGGCCCCGACAGGAGAACTGTTTTTT; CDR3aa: CASSLGAPTGELFF
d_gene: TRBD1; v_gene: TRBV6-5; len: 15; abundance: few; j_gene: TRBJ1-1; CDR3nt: TGTGCCAGCAGTTACGACAGGGGGCGGTTTACTGAAGCTTTCTTT; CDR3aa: CASSYDRGRFTEAFF
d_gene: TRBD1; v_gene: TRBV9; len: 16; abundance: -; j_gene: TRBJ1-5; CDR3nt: TGTGCCAGCAGCTCCTCATTCGACAGGGCAGGCCAGCCCCAGCATTTT; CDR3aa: CASSSSFDRAGQPQHF
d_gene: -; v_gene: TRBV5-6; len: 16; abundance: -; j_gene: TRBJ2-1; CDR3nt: TGTGCCAGCAGCTTGGTTTCCCGCGGGGCCTACAATGAGCAGTTCTTC; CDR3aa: CASSLVSRGAYNEQFF
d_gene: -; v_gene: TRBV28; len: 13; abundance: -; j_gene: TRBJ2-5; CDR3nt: TGTGCCAGCAGCTTTAATGTGGGGGGAAAGCAGTACTTC; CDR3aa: CASSFNVGGKQYF
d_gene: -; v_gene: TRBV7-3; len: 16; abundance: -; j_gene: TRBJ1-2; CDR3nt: TGTGCCAGCAGCTTAAGTCTGGGGGGTCGTAACTATGGCTACACCTTC; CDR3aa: CASSLSLGGRNYGYTF
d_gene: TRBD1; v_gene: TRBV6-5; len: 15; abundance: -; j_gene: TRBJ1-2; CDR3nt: TGTGCCAGCAGAACCGGGACAGGGGCCAACTATGGCTACACCTTC; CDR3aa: CASRTGTGANYGYTF
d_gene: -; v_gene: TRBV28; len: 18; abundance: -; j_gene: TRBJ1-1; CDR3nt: TGTGCCAGCAGTTCCCCGCTATACACAGGGCCCAAGGGTGCTGAAGCTTTCTTT; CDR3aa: CASSSPLYTGPKGAEAFF
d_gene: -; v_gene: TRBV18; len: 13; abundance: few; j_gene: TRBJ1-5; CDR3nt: TGTGCCAGCAGGGAATGGCGGGATCAGCCCCAGCATTTT; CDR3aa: CASREWRDQPQHF
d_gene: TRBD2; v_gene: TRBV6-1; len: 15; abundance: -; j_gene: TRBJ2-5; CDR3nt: TGTGCCAGCAGTGAAAGCGGGGGGGCCCAAGAGACCCAGTACTTC; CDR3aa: CASSESGGAQETQYF
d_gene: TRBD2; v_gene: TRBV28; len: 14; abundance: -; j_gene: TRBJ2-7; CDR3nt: TGTGCCAGCAGTAGACTAGCGGGAGTTCACGAGCAGTACTTC; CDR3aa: CASSRLAGVHEQYF
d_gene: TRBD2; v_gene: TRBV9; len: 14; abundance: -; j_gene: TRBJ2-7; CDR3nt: TGTGCCAGCAGTACCGTCGGGGGGTCCTACGAGCAGTACTTC; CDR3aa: CASSTVGGSYEQYF
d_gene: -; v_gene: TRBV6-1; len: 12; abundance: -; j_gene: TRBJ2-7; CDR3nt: TGTGCCAGCAGTGAACGAGGTAACGAGCAGTACTTC; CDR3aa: CASSERGNEQYF
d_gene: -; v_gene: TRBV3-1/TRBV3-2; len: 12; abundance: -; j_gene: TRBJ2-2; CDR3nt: TGTGCCAGCAGCTCCGGGGGAGGTGAGCTGTTTTTT; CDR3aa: CASSSGGGELFF
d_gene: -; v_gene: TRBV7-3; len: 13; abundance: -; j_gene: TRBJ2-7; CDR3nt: TGTGCCAGCAGCTTAGGCGGCGACTACGAGCAGTACTTC; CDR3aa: CASSLGGDYEQYF
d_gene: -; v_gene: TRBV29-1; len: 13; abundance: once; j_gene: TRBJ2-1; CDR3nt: TGCAGCGTTGAACCGACTAGTGGCAATGAGCAGTTCTTC; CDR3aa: CSVEPTSGNEQFF
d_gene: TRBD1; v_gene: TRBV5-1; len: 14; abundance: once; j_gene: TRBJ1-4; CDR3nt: TGCGCCAGCAGCCCGGACAGGGCCGATGAAAAACTGTTTTTT; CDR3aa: CASSPDRADEKLFF
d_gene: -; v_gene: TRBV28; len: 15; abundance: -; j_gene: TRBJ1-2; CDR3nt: TGTGCCAGCACCCAGGGCGGGGGCATGGGCTATGGCTACACCTTC; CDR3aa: CASTQGGGMGYGYTF
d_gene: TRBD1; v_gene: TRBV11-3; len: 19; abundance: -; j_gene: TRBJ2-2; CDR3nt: TGTGCCAGCAGCTTAGATCTCCCCCGACAGGGTGGGTTGGCCGGGGAGCTGTTTTTT; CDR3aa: CASSLDLPRQGGLAGELFF
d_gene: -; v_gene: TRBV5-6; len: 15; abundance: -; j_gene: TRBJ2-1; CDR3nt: TGTGCCAGCAGCTTGGTGGGGCCTTCCTACAATGAGCAGTTCTTC; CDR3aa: CASSLVGPSYNEQFF
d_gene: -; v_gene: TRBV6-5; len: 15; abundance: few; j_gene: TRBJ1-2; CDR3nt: TGTGCCAGCAGCAGCCAGGGAGGCTGGGGCTATGGCTACACCTTC; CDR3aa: CASSSQGGWGYGYTF
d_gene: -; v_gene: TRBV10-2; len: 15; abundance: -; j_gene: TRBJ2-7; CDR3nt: TGCGCCAGCAGGGGGAAAGGGACATTCACCTACGAGCAGTACTTC; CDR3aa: CASRGKGTFTYEQYF
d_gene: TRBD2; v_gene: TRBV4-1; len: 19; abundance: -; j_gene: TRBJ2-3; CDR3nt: TGCGCCAGCAGCCAAGTGGTAACTAGCGGGAGAGCTAGCACAGATACGCAGTATTTT; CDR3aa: CASSQVVTSGRASTDTQYF
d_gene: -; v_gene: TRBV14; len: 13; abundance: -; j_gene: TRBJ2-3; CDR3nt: TGTGCCAGCACGACGGGGGGCACAGATACGCAGTATTTT; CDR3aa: CASTTGGTDTQYF